The 5 T cell receptor beta chains listed next were all sequenced from one sample in a study of blood T cell repertoires in COVID-19. Method: immunoSEQ multiplex PCR; TCRdb's copy keeps in-frame clones and lacks some. The sample shows 150,000 to 200,000 clones, about 85% of them seen only once. Sample: peripheral blood. The source is a woman older than 75 with acute or convalescent COVID-19.

The V call is TRBV5-1, the J call TRBJ2-3; TRBD1 might be the D (5 bases). Deletions cut 9 bases from V and 4 bases from J, with 15 bases between. The CDR3 consists of 13 residues. Germline V lookup: CDR1 SGHRS, CDR2 YFSETQ. The CDR3 protein is CATTQGTADTQYF. Here the CDR3 DNA reads TGCGCCACCACGCAGGGTACGGCAGATACGCAGTATTTT. The full variable domain, completed using reference TRBV5-1 and TRBJ2-3, is KAGVTQTPRYLIKTRGQQVTLSCSPISGHRSVSWYQQTPGQGLQFLFEYFSETQRNKGNFPGRFSGRQFSNSRSEMNVSTLELGDSALYLCATTQGTADTQYFGPGTRLTVL.

J is TRBJ2-1 and V is TRBV24-1, with TRBD1 identical over 8 bases. V trimming: 4 bases; J trimming: 5 bases; junction bases outside the gene matches: 9. This CDR3 region has 16 residues. CDR1 is KGHDR, CDR2 SFDVKD, per germline. DNA of the CDR3: TGTGCCACCAGTGACCCAGGGGGCGTTGCTGACAATGAGCAGTTCTTC. Translated, it gives CATSDPGGVADNEQFF.

This chain connects TRBV19 to TRBJ1-3; weak D call: TRBD1 (5 bases). Deletions cut 6 bases from V and 0 bases from J, with 15 bases between. This CDR3 has 16 residues. The germline V gene has CDR1 LNHDA and CDR2 SQIVND (reference sequence). CDR3 amino acids: CASSLVGQGSGNTIYF. DNA of the CDR3: TGTGCCAGTAGCCTGGTCGGGCAGGGCTCTGGAAACACCATATATTTT.

The chain links TRBV7-9 to TRBJ1-2, with 7 bases fitting TRBD1. The germline gives CDR1 SEHNR, CDR2 FQNEAQ (reference sequence). The CDR3 is made up of 15 amino acids. V gave up 5 bases and J gave up 3 bases; unmatched junction bases: 9. CDR3: CASSPTGTAYYGYTF. CDR3 coding DNA: TGTGCCAGCAGCCCAACCGGGACAGCCTACTATGGCTACACCTTC.

This chain connects TRBV18 to TRBJ2-3; no definite D call. The CDR3 contains 15 residues. The V end lost 2 bases, the J end lost 4 bases, and 13 bases lay between the germline ends. Per germline, CDR1 KGHSH and CDR2 LQKENI. CDR3: CASSPSQAPPDTQYF. In DNA, the CDR3 is TGTGCCAGCTCACCATCTCAGGCTCCCCCAGATACGCAGTATTTT. The full variable domain, with the rest looked up from reference TRBV18 and TRBJ2-3, is NAGVMQNPRHLVRRRGQEARLRCSPMKGHSHVYWYRQLPEEGLKFMVYLQKENIIDESGMPKERFSAEFPKEGPSILRIQQVVRGDSAAYFCASSPSQAPPDTQYFGPGTRLTVL.